This entry describes one T cell receptor beta chain. The protocol was immunoSEQ multiplex PCR, while the TCRdb copy is restricted to in-frame clones and leaves out a portion. Seen here are roughly 42,000 clones, less than 95% observed once, and the top ten hold roughly 15%. The CDR3 loop spans 14 amino acids. Deletions cut 1 base from V and 3 bases from J, with 9 bases between. Germline V gives CDR1 MNHEY, CDR2 SMNVEV (reference sequence). This sample stems from a study of OX40 agonist ivuxolimab in advanced cancers. Study context: Dose-escalation patients suffered from hepatocellular carcinoma, melanoma, renal cell or head and neck cancer.

The material sequenced was CD4+ or CD8+ T cells sorted from blood, taken in a trial of the OX40 agonist ivuxolimab. The chain joins TRBV27 to TRBJ1-2; D uncertain. This TCR came from an adult with an advanced solid tumor such as melanoma, head and neck, liver or kidney cancer. The CDR3 DNA sequence: TGTGCCAGCAGTTTATTGGGCGGAGACTATGGCTACACCTTC. This gives the protein CASSLLGGDYGYTF.